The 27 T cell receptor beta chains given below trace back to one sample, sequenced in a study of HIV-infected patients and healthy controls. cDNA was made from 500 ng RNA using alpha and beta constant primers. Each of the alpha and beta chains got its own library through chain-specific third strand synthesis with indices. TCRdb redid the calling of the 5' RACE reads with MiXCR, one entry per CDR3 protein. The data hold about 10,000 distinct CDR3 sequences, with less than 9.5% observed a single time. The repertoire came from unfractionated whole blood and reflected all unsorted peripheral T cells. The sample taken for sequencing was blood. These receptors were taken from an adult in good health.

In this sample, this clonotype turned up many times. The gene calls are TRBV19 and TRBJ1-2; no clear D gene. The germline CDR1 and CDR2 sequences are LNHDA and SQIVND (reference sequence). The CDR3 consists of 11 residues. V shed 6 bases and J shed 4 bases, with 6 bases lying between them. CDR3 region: CASSWGYGYTF. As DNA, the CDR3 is TGTGCCAGTAGCTGGGGCTATGGCTACACCTTC.

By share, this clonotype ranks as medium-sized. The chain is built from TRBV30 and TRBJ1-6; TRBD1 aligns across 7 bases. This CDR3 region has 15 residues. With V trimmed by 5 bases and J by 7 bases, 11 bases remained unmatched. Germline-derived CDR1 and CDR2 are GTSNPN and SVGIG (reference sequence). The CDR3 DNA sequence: TGTGCCTGGGGGCTGAAACGGACAGGAAATTCACCCCTCCACTTT. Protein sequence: CAWGLKRTGNSPLHF.

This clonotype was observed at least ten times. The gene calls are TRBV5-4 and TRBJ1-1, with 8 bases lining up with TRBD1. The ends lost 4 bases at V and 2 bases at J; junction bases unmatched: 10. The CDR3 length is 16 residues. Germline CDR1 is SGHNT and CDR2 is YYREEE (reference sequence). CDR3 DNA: TGTGCCAGCAGCCTCCCGGGCACAGGGGGAAACACTGAAGCTTTCTTT. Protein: CASSLPGTGGNTEAFF.

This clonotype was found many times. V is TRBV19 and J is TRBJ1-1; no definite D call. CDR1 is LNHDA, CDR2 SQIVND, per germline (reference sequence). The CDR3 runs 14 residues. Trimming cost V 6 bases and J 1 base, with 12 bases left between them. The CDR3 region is CASSRGLSNTEAFF. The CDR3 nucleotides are TGTGCCAGTAGCCGCGGCCTCTCGAACACTGAAGCTTTCTTT.

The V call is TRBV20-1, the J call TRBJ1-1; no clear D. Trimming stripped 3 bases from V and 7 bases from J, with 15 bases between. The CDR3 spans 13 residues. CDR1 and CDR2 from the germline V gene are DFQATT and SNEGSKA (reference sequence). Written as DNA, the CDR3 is TGCAGTGCTAGTAAAAAACAAGGCCTTGAAGCTTTCTTT. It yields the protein CSASKKQGLEAFF.

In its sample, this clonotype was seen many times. The CDR3 here is CASSEGAKNIQYF. Here the CDR3 DNA reads TGTGCCAGCAGTGAGGGGGCCAAAAACATTCAGTACTTC. The chain recombines TRBV6-4 with TRBJ2-4; D not resolved. Trimming left V 3 bases short and J 1 base short, with 4 bases between. The germline CDR1 and CDR2 sequences are MRHNA and SNTAGT. The CDR3 is 13 residues long.

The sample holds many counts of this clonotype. As DNA, the CDR3 is TGCGCCAGCAGCCAACCGATCCTGAACACTGAAGCTTTCTTT. As protein: CASSQPILNTEAFF. This chain links TRBV4-1 with TRBJ1-1, with unresolved D. Trimming shortened V by 2 bases and J by 0 bases, and 7 bases separated the two germline ends. The CDR3 has 14 amino acids. From germline, CDR1 is MGHRA and CDR2 YSYEKL.

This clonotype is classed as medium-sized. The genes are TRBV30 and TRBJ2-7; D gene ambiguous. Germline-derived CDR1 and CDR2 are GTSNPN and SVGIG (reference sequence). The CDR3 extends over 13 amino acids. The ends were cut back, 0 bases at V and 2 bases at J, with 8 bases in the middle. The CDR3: CAWSVNRAYEQYF. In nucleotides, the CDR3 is TGTGCCTGGAGTGTAAACAGAGCCTACGAGCAGTACTTC.

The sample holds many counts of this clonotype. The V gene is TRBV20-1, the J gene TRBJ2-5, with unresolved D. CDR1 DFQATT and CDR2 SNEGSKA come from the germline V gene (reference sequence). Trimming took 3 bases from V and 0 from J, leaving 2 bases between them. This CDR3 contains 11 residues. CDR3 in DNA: TGCAGTGCTAGCAACCAAGAGACCCAGTACTTC. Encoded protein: CSASNQETQYF.

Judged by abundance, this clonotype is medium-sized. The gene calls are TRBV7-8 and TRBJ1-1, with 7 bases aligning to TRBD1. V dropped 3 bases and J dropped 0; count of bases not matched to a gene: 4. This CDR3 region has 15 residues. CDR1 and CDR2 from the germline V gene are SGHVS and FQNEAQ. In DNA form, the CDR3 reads TGTGCCAGCAGCTTCGGACAGGAGCTGAACACTGAAGCTTTCTTT. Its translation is CASSFGQELNTEAFF.

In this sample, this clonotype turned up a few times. The CDR3 is CSARVWGPSTDTQYF. In DNA form, the CDR3 reads TGCAGTGCTAGGGTGTGGGGCCCTAGCACAGATACGCAGTATTTT. The chain links TRBV20-1 to TRBJ2-3, with D maybe TRBD1 (5 bases). Germline CDR1 DFQATT, CDR2 SNEGSKA (reference sequence). The V end was cut by 3 bases, the J end by 0 bases, with 13 bases between. The CDR3 sequence is 15 residues long.

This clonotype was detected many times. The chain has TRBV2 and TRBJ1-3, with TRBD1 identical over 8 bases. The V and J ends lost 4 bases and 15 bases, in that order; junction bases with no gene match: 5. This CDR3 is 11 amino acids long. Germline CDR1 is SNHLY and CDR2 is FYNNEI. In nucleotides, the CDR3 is TGTGCCAGCAGTGTCGACAGGGGAAAATATTTT. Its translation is CASSVDRGKYF.

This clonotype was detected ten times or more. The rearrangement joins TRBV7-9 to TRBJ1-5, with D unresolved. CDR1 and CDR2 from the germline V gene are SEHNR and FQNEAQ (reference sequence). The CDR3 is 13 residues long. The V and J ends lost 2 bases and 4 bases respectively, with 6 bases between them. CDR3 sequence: CASSLSQNQPQHF. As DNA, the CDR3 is TGTGCCAGCAGCTTATCACAGAATCAGCCCCAGCATTTT.

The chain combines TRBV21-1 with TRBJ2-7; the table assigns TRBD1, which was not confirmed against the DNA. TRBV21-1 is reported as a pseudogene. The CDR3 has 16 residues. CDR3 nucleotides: TGTGCCAGCAGCTCTCCTCCCGGGACAAAGATTTACGAGCAGTACTTC. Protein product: CASSSPPGTKIYEQYF.

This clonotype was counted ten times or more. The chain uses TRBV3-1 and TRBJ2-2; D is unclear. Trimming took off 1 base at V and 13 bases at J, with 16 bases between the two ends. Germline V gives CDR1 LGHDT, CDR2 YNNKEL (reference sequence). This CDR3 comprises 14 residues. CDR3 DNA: TGTGCCAGCAGCCAAGTGAAACAACTAACACGGCTGTTTTTT. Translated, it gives CASSQVKQLTRLFF.

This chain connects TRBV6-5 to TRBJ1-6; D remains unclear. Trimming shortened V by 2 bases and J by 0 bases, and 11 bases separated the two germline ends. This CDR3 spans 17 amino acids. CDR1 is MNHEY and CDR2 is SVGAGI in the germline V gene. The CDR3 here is CASSYGLLSSYNSPLHF. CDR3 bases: TGTGCCAGCAGTTACGGGCTCTTGAGCTCCTATAATTCACCCCTCCACTTT.

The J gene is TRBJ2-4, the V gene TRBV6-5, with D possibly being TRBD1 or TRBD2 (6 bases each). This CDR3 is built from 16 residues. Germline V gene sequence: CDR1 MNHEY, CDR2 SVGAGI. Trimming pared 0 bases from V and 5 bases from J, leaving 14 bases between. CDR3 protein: CASSYSSRGVENIQYF. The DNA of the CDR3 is TGTGCCAGCAGTTACTCGAGTAGGGGGGTCGAAAACATTCAGTACTTC.

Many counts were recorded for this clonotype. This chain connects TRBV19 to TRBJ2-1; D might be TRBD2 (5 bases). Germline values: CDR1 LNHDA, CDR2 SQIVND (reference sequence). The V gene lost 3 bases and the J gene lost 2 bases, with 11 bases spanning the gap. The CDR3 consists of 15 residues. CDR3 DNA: TGTGCCAGTAGTATGACAACGGAGGCCTACAATGAGCAGTTCTTC. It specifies CASSMTTEAYNEQFF.

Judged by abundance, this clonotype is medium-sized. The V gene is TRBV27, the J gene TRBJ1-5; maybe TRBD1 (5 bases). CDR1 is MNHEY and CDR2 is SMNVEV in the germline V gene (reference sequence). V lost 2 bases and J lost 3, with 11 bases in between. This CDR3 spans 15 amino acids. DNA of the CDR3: TGTGCCAGCAGTTTAGAGGGACCGTCCAATCAGCCCCAGCATTTT. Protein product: CASSLEGPSNQPQHF.

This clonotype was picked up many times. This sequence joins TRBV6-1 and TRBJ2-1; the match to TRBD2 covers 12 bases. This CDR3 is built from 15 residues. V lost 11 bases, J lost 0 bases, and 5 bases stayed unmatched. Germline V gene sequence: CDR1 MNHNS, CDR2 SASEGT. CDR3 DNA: TGTGCCGCCGCACTAGCGGGGGGCTCCTACAATGAGCAGTTCTTC. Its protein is CAAALAGGSYNEQFF.

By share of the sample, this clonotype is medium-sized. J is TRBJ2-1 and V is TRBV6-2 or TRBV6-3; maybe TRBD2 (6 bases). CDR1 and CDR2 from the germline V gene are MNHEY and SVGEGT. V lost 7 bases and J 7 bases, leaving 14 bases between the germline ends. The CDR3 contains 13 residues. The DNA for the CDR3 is TGTGCCAGCAAGTTGACTAGTATAAATGAGCAGTTCTTC. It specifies CASKLTSINEQFF.

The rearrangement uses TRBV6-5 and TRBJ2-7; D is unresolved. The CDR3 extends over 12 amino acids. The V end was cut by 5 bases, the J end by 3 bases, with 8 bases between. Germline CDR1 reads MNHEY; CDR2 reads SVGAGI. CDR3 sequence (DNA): TGTGCCAGCAGTAACGGTCTCTACGAGCAGTACTTC. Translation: CASSNGLYEQYF.

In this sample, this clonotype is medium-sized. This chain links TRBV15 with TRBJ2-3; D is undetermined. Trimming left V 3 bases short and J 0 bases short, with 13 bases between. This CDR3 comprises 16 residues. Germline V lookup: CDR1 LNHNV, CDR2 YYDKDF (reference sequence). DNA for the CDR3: TGTGCCACCAGCAGTGGGATCTCTGATAGCACAGATACGCAGTATTTT. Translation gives CATSSGISDSTDTQYF.

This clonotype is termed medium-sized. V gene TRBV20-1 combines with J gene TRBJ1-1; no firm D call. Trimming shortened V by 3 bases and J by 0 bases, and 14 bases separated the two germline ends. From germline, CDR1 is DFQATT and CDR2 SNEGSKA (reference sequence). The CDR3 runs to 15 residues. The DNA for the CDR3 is TGCAGTGCTAGCCGGGTCTCTTCTATGAACACTGAAGCTTTCTTT. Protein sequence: CSASRVSSMNTEAFF.

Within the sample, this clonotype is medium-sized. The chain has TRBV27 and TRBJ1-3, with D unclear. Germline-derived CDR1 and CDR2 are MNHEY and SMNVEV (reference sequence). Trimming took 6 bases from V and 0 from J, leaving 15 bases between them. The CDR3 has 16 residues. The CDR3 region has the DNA TGTGCCAGCAGCTTTCGCGGGCCCCCCTCTGGAAACACCATATATTTT. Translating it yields CASSFRGPPSGNTIYF.

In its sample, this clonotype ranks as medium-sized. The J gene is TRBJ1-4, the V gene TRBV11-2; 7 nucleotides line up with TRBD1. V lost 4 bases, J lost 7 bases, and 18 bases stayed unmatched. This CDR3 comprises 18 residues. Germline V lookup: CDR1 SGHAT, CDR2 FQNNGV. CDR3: CASSSQRAYGTESEKLFF. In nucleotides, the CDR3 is TGTGCCAGCAGCTCCCAAAGGGCCTACGGGACAGAGTCTGAAAAACTGTTTTTT.

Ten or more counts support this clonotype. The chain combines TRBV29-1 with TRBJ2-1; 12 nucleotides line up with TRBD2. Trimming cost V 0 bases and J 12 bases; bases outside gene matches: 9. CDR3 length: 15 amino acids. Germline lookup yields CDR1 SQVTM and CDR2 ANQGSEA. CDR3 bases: TGCAGCGTTGAAGACCTCCTAGCGGGGGGGCGTGGGCAGTTCTTC. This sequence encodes CSVEDLLAGGRGQFF.